This note documents a single T cell receptor beta chain sequence. Its antigen remains unknown. Other DNA sequences in this specimen translate into the identical CDR3. Naivety among CD8 cells was defined by CD45RO negativity and positive CCR7 selection, thereby excluding terminally differentiated effector memory CD45RA+ cells. The sample is drawn from a study of shared clonotypes between healthy human individuals. About the study: Plates per donor: three CD4 naive, three CD4 memory, two CD8 naive, one CD8 memory. Study-wide results and limits: Generally, naive subsets (rather than memory subsets) showed larger estimated richness. A handful of donors had roughly 5.2% of their naive CD4 clonotypes in common.

The V end was cut by 2 bases, the J end by 2 bases, with 10 bases between. CDR1 and CDR2 (germline): MDHEN, SYDVKM. The CDR3 contains 14 residues. Libraries were prepared by immunoSEQ multiplex PCR; TCRdb keeps only in-frame clonotypes and omits some of them. The profile shows roughly 550,000 clones, about 95% of them singletons. Input material: naive CD8+ T cells sorted from blood. The J gene is TRBJ2-7, the V gene TRBV28, with D maybe TRBD1 (6 bases). The TCR comes from a woman under 40 in good health. In DNA, the CDR3 is TGTGCCAGCAGTTTAGCCGGGACACCCTACGAGCAGTACTTC. This gives the protein CASSLAGTPYEQYF.